This T cell receptor beta chain stems from a study of CD8 T cells in ankylosing spondylitis. The V and J ends lost 6 bases and 6 bases, in that order; junction bases with no gene match: 7. Germline values: CDR1 DFQATT, CDR2 SNEGSKA (reference sequence). This CDR3 has 13 residues. Using its own MiXCR run on the 5' RACE reads, TCRdb lists one record per CDR3 protein. Of 200,000 or so distinct CDR3 sequences listed, 20% to 30% are singletons. The TCR was taken from a male donor with ankylosing spondylitis or in good health (not recorded which). The J gene is TRBJ1-4, the V gene TRBV20-1, with 7 bases fitting TRBD1. The specimen sequenced was blood, either unsorted or a sorted T cell fraction (not recorded which). CDR3 sequence: CSASAGGHEKLFF. For the CDR3, the DNA is TGCAGTGCGTCAGCAGGGGGACATGAAAAACTGTTTTTT.